These 19 T cell receptor beta chains share one sample of origin, sequenced in a study of blood T cell repertoires in COVID-19. Clones were sequenced by immunoSEQ multiplex PCR, and TCRdb holds only the in-frame ones, with some missing. The repertoire has 160,000 or so clones, about 81% of them found once; the top ten carry roughly 11%. Material: peripheral blood. The receptors originated from a human donor in a cohort sampled during active COVID-19.

In this sample, this clone turned up a few times. The gene calls are TRBV2 and TRBJ1-6; TRBD1 might be the D (5 bases). Looked up from germline, CDR1 is SNHLY and CDR2 is FYNNEI. With 6 bases removed from V and 8 bases from J, the gap between germline ends came to 11 bases. The CDR3 runs 13 residues. CDR3 bases: TGTGCCAGCAGGCCTGAAGGGGATTCACCCCTCCACTTT. The encoded protein is CASRPEGDSPLHF. The variable domain in full, completed from reference TRBV2 and TRBJ1-6, reads EPEVTQTPSHQVTQMGQEVILRCVPISNHLYFYWYRQILGQKVEFLVSFYNNEISEKSEIFDDQFSVERPDGSNFTLKIRSTKLEDSAMYFCASRPEGDSPLHFGNGTRLTVT.

This chain links TRBV24-1 with TRBJ2-2, with 7 nucleotides matching TRBD1. The CDR3 contains 16 residues. Germline CDR1 is KGHDR and CDR2 is SFDVKD. J gave up 2 bases and V 5 bases, and 7 bases lay outside the gene matches. CDR3 sequence reads: CATSGGTVLNTGELFF. The CDR3 nucleotides read TGTGCCACCAGTGGTGGGACAGTACTAAACACCGGGGAGCTGTTTTTT.

The chain is built from TRBV18 and TRBJ1-2, with D tentatively TRBD1 (5 bases). The CDR3 spans 13 residues. V dropped 2 bases and J dropped 4 bases, with 8 bases sitting between them. Germline V gene sequence: CDR1 KGHSH, CDR2 LQKENI. Here the CDR3 DNA reads TGTGCCAGCTCACCAGACAGCCTCTATGGCTACACCTTC. Protein: CASSPDSLYGYTF. Full variable domain (missing parts from reference TRBV18 and TRBJ1-2): NAGVMQNPRHLVRRRGQEARLRCSPMKGHSHVYWYRQLPEEGLKFMVYLQKENIIDESGMPKERFSAEFPKEGPSILRIQQVVRGDSAAYFCASSPDSLYGYTFGSGTRLTVV.

The sample holds one count of this clone. J is TRBJ1-2 and V is TRBV19, with 7 bases lining up with TRBD1. V was pared by 6 bases and J by 8 bases, with 9 bases of the junction left unmatched. The germline V gene has CDR1 LNHDA and CDR2 SQIVND (reference sequence). This CDR3 is built from 13 residues. DNA for the CDR3: TGTGCCAGTAGCCCGGGACAGACTTGGGGCTACACCTTC. This codes for CASSPGQTWGYTF.

This chain joins TRBV5-4 and TRBJ1-1, with 9 bases that match TRBD1. With V trimmed by 4 bases and J by 4 bases, 8 bases remained unmatched. CDR1 SGHNT and CDR2 YYREEE come from the germline V gene (reference sequence). The CDR3 runs to 15 residues. DNA of the CDR3: TGTGCCAGCAGCCCCCGGGGACAGGGACTCACTGAAGCTTTCTTT. This translates into CASSPRGQGLTEAFF.

V usage is TRBV11-3 and J usage is TRBJ2-1, with TRBD1 matching over 10 bases. The CDR3 length is 16 residues. The germline CDR1 and CDR2 sequences are SGHNT and YENEEA. Unmatched junction bases numbered 11, after V lost 5 bases and J lost 7 bases. CDR3 loop: CASSLGDRGLMNEQFF. The DNA of the CDR3 is TGTGCCAGCAGCCTTGGGGACAGGGGTTTGATGAATGAGCAGTTCTTC.

Here the CDR3 reads CASAGGNQPQHF. The CDR3 DNA reads TGTGCCAGCGCGGGGGGCAATCAGCCCCAGCATTTT. V is TRBV2 and J is TRBJ1-5; D perhaps matches TRBD1 (5 bases). This CDR3 comprises 12 residues. With 8 bases removed from V and 2 bases from J, the gap between germline ends came to 7 bases. CDR1 is SNHLY and CDR2 is FYNNEI in the germline V gene.

The chain recombines TRBV9 with TRBJ2-3; 14 bases are a match to TRBD2. After removal of 2 bases from V and 4 bases from J, the junction contained 3 bases not matched to a gene. CDR1 is SGDLS, CDR2 YYNGEE, per germline. The length of the CDR3 is 16 residues. CDR3 sequence: CASSVTSGRAADTQYF. As DNA, the CDR3 is TGTGCCAGCAGCGTGACTAGCGGGAGGGCCGCAGATACGCAGTATTTT. Full variable domain (remainder filled in from reference TRBV9 and TRBJ2-3): DSGVTQTPKHLITATGQRVTLRCSPRSGDLSVYWYQQSLDQGLQFLIQYYNGEERAKGNILERFSAQQFPDLHSELNLSSLELGDSALYFCASSVTSGRAADTQYFGPGTRLTVL.

This chain uses TRBV10-3 with TRBJ2-5, with 10 bases lining up with TRBD2. Unmatched junction bases numbered 8, after V lost 3 bases and J lost 4 bases. The CDR3 length is 16 residues. Germline V gene lookup returns CDR1 ENHRY and CDR2 SYGVKD. The CDR3 here is CAISESLGLAIETQYF. CDR3 bases: TGTGCCATCAGTGAATCCCTGGGACTAGCGATAGAGACCCAGTACTTC.

The chain recombines TRBV6-5 with TRBJ1-5; TRBD1 is a possible D gene (6 bases). The CDR3 is made up of 14 amino acids. Germline V gene lookup returns CDR1 MNHEY and CDR2 SVGAGI. The germline V and J ends were trimmed by 3 bases and 5 bases, with 11 bases remaining between them. CDR3 nucleotides: TGTGCCAGCAGTTATATGGGGGCAGATCAGCCCCAGCATTTT. Translating it yields CASSYMGADQPQHF.

The rearrangement uses TRBV10-3 and TRBJ2-1, with 8 bases fitting TRBD2. Trimming took 6 bases from V and 9 from J; bases not matched to a gene: 7. This CDR3 contains 13 residues. The V gene's germline CDR1 is ENHRY and CDR2 SYGVKD. DNA of the CDR3: TGTGCCATCAGCGGACGGGGGGGAAGTGAGCAGTTCTTC. Translated, it gives CAISGRGGSEQFF.

The J gene is TRBJ1-1, the V gene TRBV9, with 10 bases lining up with TRBD1. V dropped 6 bases and J dropped 0; count of bases not matched to a gene: 5. The germline V gene encodes CDR1 SGDLS and CDR2 YYNGEE. The CDR3 length is 15 residues. CDR3 coding DNA: TGTGCCAGCAACCCCGGGACAGGGGTGAACACTGAAGCTTTCTTT. This translates into CASNPGTGVNTEAFF.

The rearrangement joins TRBV7-2 to TRBJ2-7; TRBD2 is a possible D gene (6 bases). V gave up 7 bases and J gave up 7 bases, with 17 bases separating them. The CDR3 covers 13 residues. CDR1 and CDR2 from the germline V gene are SGHTA and FQGNSA. CDR3 nucleotides: TGTGCCAGCATCTTTTCGGTGGGGGGTGAGCAGTACTTC. Translated: CASIFSVGGEQYF.

The chain has TRBV9 and TRBJ2-1; 11 bases fit TRBD1. Germline V gives CDR1 SGDLS, CDR2 YYNGEE. This CDR3 has 15 amino acids. V dropped 3 bases and J dropped 6; count of bases not matched to a gene: 5. The CDR3 DNA reads as TGTGCCAGCAGCGCTGGACAGGGGGCCATCAATGAGCAGTTCTTC. Its translation is CASSAGQGAINEQFF.

This clone was observed a single time. The J gene is TRBJ1-4, the V gene TRBV7-9; no firm D call. This CDR3 has 14 residues. V lost 2 bases and J 8 bases, leaving 12 bases between the germline ends. Germline values: CDR1 SEHNR, CDR2 FQNEAQ (reference sequence). CDR3 nucleotide sequence: TGTGCCAGCAGCTTATCCGGGGAACGGGAAAAACTGTTTTTT. Translated, it gives CASSLSGEREKLFF.

This rearrangement joins TRBV6-1 to TRBJ2-3; no definite D call. There are 14 residues in the CDR3. V was trimmed by 2 bases and J by 10 bases, leaving 16 bases between them. Germline-derived CDR1 and CDR2 are MNHNS and SASEGT. CDR3 DNA sequence: TGTGCCAGCAGTGAATATGGTCTCGCGGATCCGCAGTATTTT. Translated, it gives CASSEYGLADPQYF.

This chain links TRBV7-2 with TRBJ2-4; TRBD1 might be the D (5 bases). Germline V gene data show CDR1 as SGHTA and CDR2 as FQGNSA. CDR3 size: 15 residues. Deletions cut 8 bases from V and 0 bases from J, with 14 bases between. CDR3 region: CASGSVGLAKNIQYF. For the CDR3, the DNA is TGTGCCAGCGGTAGTGTGGGGCTAGCCAAAAACATTCAGTACTTC.

The V and J genes are TRBV3-1 (or the pseudogene TRBV3-2) and TRBJ2-7; perhaps TRBD1 as D (6 bases). Trimming removed 1 base at V and 6 bases at J, with 13 bases between. Germline V gene sequence: CDR1 LGHDT, CDR2 YNNKEL (reference sequence). The CDR3 spans 14 residues. DNA of the CDR3: TGTGCCAGCAGCCAAGTCTCAGGGACATCCGAGCAGTACTTC. It codes for CASSQVSGTSEQYF.

V gene TRBV30 combines with J gene TRBJ2-7; D unclear. The CDR3 length is 11 residues. V lost 4 bases, J lost 6 bases, and 10 bases lay in between. The germline CDR1 and CDR2 sequences are GTSNPN and SVGIG (reference sequence). CDR3 amino acids: CAWTTGGEQYF. CDR3 in DNA: TGTGCCTGGACGACGGGTGGCGAGCAGTACTTC. Drawing the rest from reference TRBV30 and TRBJ2-7, the complete variable domain is SQTIHQWPATLVQPVGSPLSLECTVEGTSNPNLYWYRQAAGRGLQLLFYSVGIGQISSEVPQNLSASRPQDRQFILSSKKLLLSDSGFYLCAWTTGGEQYFGPGTRLTVT.